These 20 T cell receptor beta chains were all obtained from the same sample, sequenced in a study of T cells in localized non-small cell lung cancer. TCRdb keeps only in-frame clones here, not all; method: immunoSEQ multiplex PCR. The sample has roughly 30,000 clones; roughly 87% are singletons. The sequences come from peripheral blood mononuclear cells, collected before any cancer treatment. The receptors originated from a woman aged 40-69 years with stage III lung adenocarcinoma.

CDR3 sequence: CAWAPGQGTEAFF. DNA of the CDR3: TGTGCCTGGGCCCCGGGACAAGGCACTGAAGCTTTCTTT. The V gene is TRBV30, the J gene TRBJ1-1, with D perhaps TRBD1 (6 bases). This CDR3 contains 13 residues. V dropped 5 bases and J dropped 4 bases, with 14 bases sitting between them. The germline V gene has CDR1 GTSNPN and CDR2 SVGIG (reference sequence).

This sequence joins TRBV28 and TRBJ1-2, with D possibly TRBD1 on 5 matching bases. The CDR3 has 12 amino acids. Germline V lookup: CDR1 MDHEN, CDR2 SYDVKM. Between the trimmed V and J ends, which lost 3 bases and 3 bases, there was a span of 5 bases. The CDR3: CASSFRDYGYTF. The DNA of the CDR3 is TGTGCCAGCAGTTTCAGGGACTATGGCTACACCTTC.

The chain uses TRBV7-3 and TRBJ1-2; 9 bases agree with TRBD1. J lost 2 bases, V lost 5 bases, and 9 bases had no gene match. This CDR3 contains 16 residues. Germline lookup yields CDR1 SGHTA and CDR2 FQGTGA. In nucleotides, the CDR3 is TGTGCCAGCAGCCCTGGCTCCGGGACAGGGAACTATGGCTACACCTTC. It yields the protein CASSPGSGTGNYGYTF.

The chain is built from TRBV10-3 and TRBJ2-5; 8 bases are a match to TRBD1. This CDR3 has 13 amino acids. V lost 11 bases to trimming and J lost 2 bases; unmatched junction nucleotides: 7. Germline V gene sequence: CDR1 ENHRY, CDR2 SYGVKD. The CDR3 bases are TGTGCCGTGACGGGACAGGCGCAAGAGACCCAGTACTTC. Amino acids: CAVTGQAQETQYF.

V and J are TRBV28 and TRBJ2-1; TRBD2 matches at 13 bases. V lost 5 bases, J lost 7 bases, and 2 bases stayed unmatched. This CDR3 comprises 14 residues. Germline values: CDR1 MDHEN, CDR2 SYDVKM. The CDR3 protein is CASSVTSGRNEQFF. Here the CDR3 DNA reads TGTGCCAGCAGTGTGACTAGCGGGAGGAATGAGCAGTTCTTC.

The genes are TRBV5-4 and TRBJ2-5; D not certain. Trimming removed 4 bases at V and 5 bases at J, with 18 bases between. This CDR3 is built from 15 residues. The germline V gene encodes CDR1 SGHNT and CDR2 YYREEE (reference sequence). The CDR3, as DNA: TGTGCCAGCAGCGCTCAGACCCCGGCCCAGGAGACCCAGTACTTC. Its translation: CASSAQTPAQETQYF.

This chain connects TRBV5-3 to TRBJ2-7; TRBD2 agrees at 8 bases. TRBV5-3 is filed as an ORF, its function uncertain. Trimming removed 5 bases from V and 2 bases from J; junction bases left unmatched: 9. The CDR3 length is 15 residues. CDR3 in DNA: TGTGCCAGAAGGAGTGCTACTAGCGGAACCTACGAGCAGTACTTC. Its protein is CARRSATSGTYEQYF.

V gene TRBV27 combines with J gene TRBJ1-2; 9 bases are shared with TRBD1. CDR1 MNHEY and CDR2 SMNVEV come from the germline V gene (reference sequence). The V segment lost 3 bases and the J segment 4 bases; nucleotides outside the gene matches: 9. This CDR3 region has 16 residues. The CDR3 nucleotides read TGTGCCAGCAGTTTTGCCGGGACAGGGATTCCCTATGGCTACACCTTC. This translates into CASSFAGTGIPYGYTF.

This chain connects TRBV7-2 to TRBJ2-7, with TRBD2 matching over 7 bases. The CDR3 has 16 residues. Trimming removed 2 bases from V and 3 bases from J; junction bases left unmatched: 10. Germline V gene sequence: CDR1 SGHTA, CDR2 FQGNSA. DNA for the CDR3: TGTGCCAGCAGCTTATTGGCGGGAGTCCCCCTCTACGAGCAGTACTTC. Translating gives CASSLLAGVPLYEQYF.

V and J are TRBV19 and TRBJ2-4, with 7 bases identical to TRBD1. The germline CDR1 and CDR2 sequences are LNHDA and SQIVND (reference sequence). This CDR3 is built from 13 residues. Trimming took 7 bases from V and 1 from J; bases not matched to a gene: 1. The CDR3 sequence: CASTDRAKNIQYF. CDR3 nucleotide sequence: TGTGCCAGTACGGACAGGGCCAAAAACATTCAGTACTTC.

Here the CDR3 reads CAWAGQGGNQPQHF. As DNA, the CDR3 is TGTGCCTGGGCTGGACAGGGGGGCAATCAGCCCCAGCATTTT. The chain has TRBV30 and TRBJ1-5; 10 nucleotides align to TRBD1. There are 14 residues in the CDR3. Germline V lookup: CDR1 GTSNPN, CDR2 SVGIG (reference sequence). Trimming cost V 5 bases and J 2 bases; bases outside gene matches: 3. The variable domain in full, with the rest retrieved from reference TRBV30 and TRBJ1-5, is SQTIHQWPATLVQPVGSPLSLECTVEGTSNPNLYWYRQAAGRGLQLLFYSVGIGQISSEVPQNLSASRPQDRQFILSSKKLLLSDSGFYLCAWAGQGGNQPQHFGDGTRLSIL.

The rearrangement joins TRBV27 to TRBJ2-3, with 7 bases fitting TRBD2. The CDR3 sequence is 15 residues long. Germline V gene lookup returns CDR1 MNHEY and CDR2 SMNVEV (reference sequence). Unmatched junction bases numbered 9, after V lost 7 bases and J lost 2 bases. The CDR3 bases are TGTGCCAGCACTAAAGGTAGCGGGTACACAGATACGCAGTATTTT. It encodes CASTKGSGYTDTQYF.

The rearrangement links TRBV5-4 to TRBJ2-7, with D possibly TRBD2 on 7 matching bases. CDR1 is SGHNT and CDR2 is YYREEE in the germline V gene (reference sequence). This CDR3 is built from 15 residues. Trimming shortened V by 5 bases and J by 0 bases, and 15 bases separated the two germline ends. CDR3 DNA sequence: TGTGCCAGCAGGGGGGGGCTTCTGAGCTCCTACGAGCAGTACTTC. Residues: CASRGGLLSSYEQYF.

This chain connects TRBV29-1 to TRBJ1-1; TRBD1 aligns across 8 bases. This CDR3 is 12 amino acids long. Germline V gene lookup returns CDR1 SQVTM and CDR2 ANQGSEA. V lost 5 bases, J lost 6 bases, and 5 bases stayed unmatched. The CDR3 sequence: CSVIPGGAEAFF. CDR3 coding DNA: TGCAGCGTTATCCCAGGGGGCGCTGAAGCTTTCTTT.

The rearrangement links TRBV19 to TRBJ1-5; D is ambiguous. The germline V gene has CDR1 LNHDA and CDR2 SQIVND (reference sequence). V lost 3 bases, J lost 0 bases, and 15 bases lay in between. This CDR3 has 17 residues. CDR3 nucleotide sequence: TGTGCCAGTAGTATTAGGGCTGACCTTCATAGCAATCAGCCCCAGCATTTT. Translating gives CASSIRADLHSNQPQHF.

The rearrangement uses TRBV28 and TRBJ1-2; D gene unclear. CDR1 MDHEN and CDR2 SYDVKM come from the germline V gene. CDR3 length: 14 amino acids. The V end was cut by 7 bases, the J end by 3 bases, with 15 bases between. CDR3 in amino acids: CASTVSARDYGYTF. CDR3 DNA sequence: TGTGCCAGCACCGTCAGTGCTAGGGACTATGGCTACACCTTC.

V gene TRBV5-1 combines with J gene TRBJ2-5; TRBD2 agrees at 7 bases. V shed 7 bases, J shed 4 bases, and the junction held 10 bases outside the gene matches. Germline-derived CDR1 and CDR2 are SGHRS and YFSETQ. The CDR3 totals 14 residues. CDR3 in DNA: TGCGCCAGCTCCCAGGGAGCGGGAACAGAGACCCAGTACTTC. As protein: CASSQGAGTETQYF.

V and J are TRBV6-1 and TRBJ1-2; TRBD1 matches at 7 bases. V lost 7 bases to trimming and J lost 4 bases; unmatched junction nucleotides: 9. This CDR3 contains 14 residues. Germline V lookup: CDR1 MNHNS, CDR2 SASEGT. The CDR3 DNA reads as TGTGCCAGCATCCCTTACAGGGGATCCTATGGCTACACCTTC. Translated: CASIPYRGSYGYTF.

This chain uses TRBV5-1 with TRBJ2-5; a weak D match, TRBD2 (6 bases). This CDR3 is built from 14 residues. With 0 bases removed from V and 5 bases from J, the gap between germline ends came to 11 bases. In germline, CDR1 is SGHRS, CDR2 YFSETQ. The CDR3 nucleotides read TGCGCCAGCAGCTTGGCGACTAGTTCCGAGACCCAGTACTTC. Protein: CASSLATSSETQYF.

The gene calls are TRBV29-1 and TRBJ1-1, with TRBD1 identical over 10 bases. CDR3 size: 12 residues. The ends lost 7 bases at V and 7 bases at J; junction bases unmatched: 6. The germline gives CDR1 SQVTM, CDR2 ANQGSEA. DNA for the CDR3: TGCAGCGCTGGGACAGGGGTTTTTGAAGCTTTCTTT. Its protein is CSAGTGVFEAFF. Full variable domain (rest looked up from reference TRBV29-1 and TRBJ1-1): SAVISQKPSRDICQRGTSLTIQCQVDSQVTMMFWYRQQPGQSLTLIATANQGSEATYESGFVIDKFPISRPNLTFSTLTVSNMSPEDSSIYLCSAGTGVFEAFFGQGTRLTVV.